This is a list of T cell receptor beta chains from one sample in a study of OX40 agonist ivuxolimab in advanced cancers. Sequencing was performed with immunoSEQ multiplex PCR; in TCRdb, only in-frame clones are kept and a portion is missing. Of 72,000 or so clones listed, roughly 84% are singletons. The sequenced sample was CD4+ or CD8+ T cells sorted from blood, obtained in a trial of the OX40 agonist ivuxolimab. The receptors derive from an adult with an advanced solid tumor such as melanoma, head and neck, liver or kidney cancer. The CDR3 runs from the conserved cysteine through the conserved F or W. D genes are given only for firm matches. Size is stated for part of the rows, as once, few or many counts, or as a class when the clone is expanded.

V gene	CDR3 length	D gene	clone size	J gene	CDR3 protein	CDR3 DNA
TRBV2	17	-	-	TRBJ2-2	CASSAHGAVGAAGELFF	TGTGCCAGCAGTGCCCATGGGGCAGTGGGAGCTGCCGGGGAGCTGTTTTTT
TRBV5-1	14	-	-	TRBJ1-2	CASSADSGGYGYTF	TGCGCCAGCAGCGCGGACAGTGGGGGGTATGGCTACACCTTC
TRBV5-1	17	TRBD2	-	TRBJ2-5	CASSGGTSGRVLETQYF	TGCGCCAGCAGCGGGGGGACTAGCGGGAGGGTCTTAGAGACCCAGTACTTC
TRBV6-6	14	-	-	TRBJ1-4	CASSPQATNEKLFF	TGTGCCAGCAGTCCCCAAGCAACTAATGAAAAACTGTTTTTT
TRBV2	14	-	-	TRBJ1-2	CASRDTSRGYGYTF	TGTGCCAGCAGGGACACATCGAGGGGCTATGGCTACACCTTC
TRBV14	11	-	-	TRBJ2-2	CASSHHGELFF	TGTGCCAGCAGCCACCACGGGGAGCTGTTTTTT
TRBV4-3	14	TRBD1	-	TRBJ1-4	CASSQDRGGEKLFF	TGCGCCAGCAGCCAAGACAGGGGGGGCGAAAAACTGTTTTTT
TRBV6-5	15	-	-	TRBJ2-5	CASSTVGGGQETQYF	TGTGCCAGCAGCACCGTAGGGGGGGGCCAAGAGACCCAGTACTTC
TRBV4-2	18	TRBD1	-	TRBJ1-5	CASSQDSAGTGFDQPQHF	TGTGCCAGCAGCCAAGATTCCGCTGGGACAGGGTTCGATCAGCCCCAGCATTTT
TRBV10-3	17	-	-	TRBJ1-5	CAISESNRLRGNQPQHF	TGTGCCATCAGTGAGTCTAACAGGCTAAGAGGCAATCAGCCCCAGCATTTT
TRBV6-4	12	-	few	TRBJ2-7	CASKGPRYEQYF	TGTGCCAGCAAGGGACCCAGATACGAGCAGTACTTC
TRBV27	16	-	-	TRBJ1-1	CASSLSIAGRRTEAFF	TGTGCCAGCAGTTTATCGATCGCCGGGAGAAGGACTGAAGCTTTCTTT
TRBV19	12	-	-	TRBJ2-4	CASSIQGYIQYF	TGTGCCAGTAGTATTCAGGGATACATTCAGTACTTC
TRBV7-9	14	TRBD1	-	TRBJ1-1	CASSSDRGYTEAFF	TGTGCCAGCAGCTCCGACAGGGGGTACACTGAAGCTTTCTTT
TRBV7-6	13	-	-	TRBJ2-5	CASSLPRGETQYF	TGTGCCAGCAGCTTGCCAAGAGGGGAGACCCAGTACTTC
TRBV5-1	13	-	-	TRBJ2-7	CASSLDGRDEQYF	TGCGCCAGCAGCTTGGATGGCAGGGACGAGCAGTACTTC
TRBV7-8	17	-	-	TRBJ1-3	CASSLKGSYSSGNTIYF	TGTGCCAGCAGCTTAAAGGGCAGCTACTCCTCTGGAAACACCATATATTTT
TRBV7-9	14	TRBD1	-	TRBJ1-1	CASSVDRGETEAFF	TGTGCCAGCAGCGTTGACAGGGGAGAAACTGAAGCTTTCTTT
TRBV28	12	-	-	TRBJ1-2	CASSPSEYGYTF	TGTGCCAGCAGCCCCTCCGAGTATGGCTACACCTTC
TRBV7-2	13	-	-	TRBJ2-5	CASSLTFQETQYF	TGTGCCAGCAGCTTAACGTTCCAAGAGACCCAGTACTTC
TRBV11-2	14	-	-	TRBJ2-3	CASSVNSGTDTQYF	TGTGCCAGCAGCGTGAACAGCGGTACAGATACGCAGTATTTT
TRBV21-1	15	-	-	TRBJ1-2	CASSKGVARNYGYTF	TGTGCCAGCAGCAAAGGTGTCGCACGTAACTATGGCTACACCTTC
TRBV5-5	16	TRBD2	-	TRBJ2-5	CASSPGALAGPETQYF	TGTGCCAGCAGCCCTGGAGCCCTAGCGGGACCTGAGACCCAGTACTTC
TRBV11-2	14	-	-	TRBJ2-5	CASSLRPDSETQYF	TGTGCCAGCAGCTTAAGGCCAGACTCGGAGACCCAGTACTTC
TRBV6-1	14	-	-	TRBJ2-3	CASSEWVGPDTQYF	TGTGCCAGCAGTGAATGGGTAGGACCTGATACGCAGTATTTT